The rows below give T cell receptor beta chains drawn from one sample of a study of identical twins. TCRdb analysed the 5' RACE reads with MiXCR anew, one entry per CDR3 protein. This table has approximately 700,000 distinct CDR3 sequences, less than 7% appearing once. Sample: naive T cells sorted from blood. These receptors all come from a man younger than 35 in good health. CDR3s include the opening cysteine and the closing phenylalanine or tryptophan. Each record gives: J gene, clone size, D gene, V gene, CDR3 DNA, CDR3 protein. The D gene is left open where the match is weak. The listing skips clone size in some rows; elsewhere it reads once, few, many or a size class.

>TRBJ2-3|many|NA|TRBV28
TGTGCCAGCACTGGGTTTGGGAACAGGCAAGATACGCAGTATTTT
CASTGFGNRQDTQYF
>TRBJ2-1|few|NA|TRBV30
TGTGCCTGGGGTGACAGGTACAATGAGCAGTTCTTC
CAWGDRYNEQFF
>TRBJ2-1|NA|TRBD2|TRBV6-1
TGTGCCAGCCAACCGATAGCGGGAGATTATGAGCAGTTCTTC
CASQPIAGDYEQFF
>TRBJ2-7|few|TRBD2|TRBV2
TGTGCCAGCAGTATAAGCGGGGCGGAGGCCCACGAGCAGTACTTC
CASSISGAEAHEQYF
>TRBJ2-1|many|NA|TRBV12-3/TRBV12-4
TGTGCCAGCATCCCTACATCGGTACGATACAATGAGCAGTTCTTC
CASIPTSVRYNEQFF
>TRBJ2-1|NA|NA|TRBV27
TGTGCCAGCAGTTTAGTTCCCAAGGCCCATGAGCAGTTCTTC
CASSLVPKAHEQFF
>TRBJ2-3|few|TRBD2|TRBV20-1
TGCAGTGCTGCCCCCCGGACTAGCGGGGGATACACAGATACGCAGTATTTT
CSAAPRTSGGYTDTQYF
>TRBJ2-1|many|NA|TRBV11-2
TGTGCCAGCAGCGGGGACCTAAACTGGGAGCAGTTCTTC
CASSGDLNWEQFF
>TRBJ1-1|many|NA|TRBV5-1
TGCGCCAGCAGCTTGGCGGGGAGGTCTGAAGCTTTCTTT
CASSLAGRSEAFF
>TRBJ2-1|many|TRBD1|TRBV6-5
TGTGCCAGCAGACCAGGGGGCGGTGAGCAGTTCTTC
CASRPGGGEQFF
>TRBJ2-7|many|NA|TRBV29-1
TGCAGCGTTTTATCGGACAAGACTGGAGAGCAGTACTTC
CSVLSDKTGEQYF
>TRBJ2-3|many|NA|TRBV20-1
TGCAGTGCTCCCCCACTCGAACCAACTAGAAAAAGGGGAGATACGCAGTATTTT
CSAPPLEPTRKRGDTQYF
>TRBJ2-5|NA|NA|TRBV24-1
TGTGCCACCAGTGATTCTGCCAATGGTCAAGCGGCGGGGACCCAGTACTTC
CATSDSANGQAAGTQYF
>TRBJ2-3|few|NA|TRBV3-1
TGTGCCAGCGGACTGCTTAGCACAGATACGCAGTATTTT
CASGLLSTDTQYF
>TRBJ2-7|few|NA|TRBV5-6
TGTGCCAGCAGCTTTAGGGTTACTCGGGGGACCTACGAGCAGTACTTC
CASSFRVTRGTYEQYF
>TRBJ2-1|many|NA|TRBV6-2/TRBV6-3
TGTGCCAGCTCACGGGACACATTAATGAATGAGCAGTTCTTC
CASSRDTLMNEQFF
>TRBJ2-1|many|NA|TRBV29-1
TGCAGCGTTCCCGGCACTTACAATGAGCAGTTCTTC
CSVPGTYNEQFF
>TRBJ1-2|NA|TRBD1|TRBV7-9
TGTGCCAGCAGCCCCCCCGCGGGGACAGGGACGGATGGCTACACCTTC
CASSPPAGTGTDGYTF
>TRBJ1-6|NA|NA|TRBV5-1
TGCGCCAGCAGCTTGACAGGTTCAAATTCACCCCTCCACTTT
CASSLTGSNSPLHF
>TRBJ2-5|many|NA|TRBV3-1
TGTGCCAGCAGCCAAGTCTGGACCCTCGTTAGGGAGACCCAGTACTTC
CASSQVWTLVRETQYF
>TRBJ2-2|many|NA|TRBV20-1
TGCAGTGCTACGATAGAAGGGGAGCTGTTTTTT
CSATIEGELFF
>TRBJ2-5|once|TRBD2|TRBV2
TGTGCCAGCAGTGAGTGGACTAGCGGGAGTAGAGAGACCCAGTACTTC
CASSEWTSGSRETQYF
>TRBJ1-5|many|NA|TRBV4-1
TGCGCCAGCAGCCAAGTGACAGAAACGGAGCCCCAGCATTTT
CASSQVTETEPQHF
>TRBJ2-3|NA|NA|TRBV7-2
TGTGCCAGCAGCCCCCGGGTACTAAGCGGCACAGATACGCAGTATTTT
CASSPRVLSGTDTQYF
>TRBJ1-3|many|NA|TRBV7-9
TGTGCCAGCAGCTTCGGGGAACGGAGCACCATATATTTT
CASSFGERSTIYF
>TRBJ2-7|few|TRBD2|TRBV7-2
TGTGCCAGCAGCACGGAAACTAGCGGGAGAGGGATCTTTTTCTTC
CASSTETSGRGIFFF
>TRBJ2-2|many|NA|TRBV10-3
TGTGCCATCAGTGAGCCGGGCCATCCGCGCACCGGGGAGCTGTTTTTT
CAISEPGHPRTGELFF
>TRBJ1-1|many|TRBD1|TRBV10-3
TGTGCCATCACGACAGGGGGCGAAGCTTTCTTT
CAITTGGEAFF
>TRBJ1-5|many|NA|TRBV5-1
TGCGCCAGCAGCCGGCCTGGGGGATATCAGCCCCAGCATTTT
CASSRPGGYQPQHF
>TRBJ1-5|many|NA|TRBV29-1
TGCAGCGTTGTAAAGGACGTCGGTCAGCCCCAGCATTTT
CSVVKDVGQPQHF
>TRBJ2-3|many|NA|TRBV9
TGTGCCAGCAGCGTATCAGGGGTCCCGCAGTATTTT
CASSVSGVPQYF
>TRBJ2-2|NA|NA|TRBV3-1
TGTGCCTGCCGGGAAGCGGGTAACACCGGGGAGCTGTTTTTT
CACREAGNTGELFF
>TRBJ2-2|NA|TRBD2|TRBV29-1
TGCAGCGTACTAGCGGGAGGGCCCGGGGAGCTGTTTTTT
CSVLAGGPGELFF
>TRBJ2-7|many|TRBD2|TRBV5-1
TGCGCCAGCACCCTTAGCGGGAGATACGAGCAGTACTTC
CASTLSGRYEQYF
>TRBJ2-1|few|NA|TRBV2
TGTGCCAGCAGTGAAAAACTGAATGAGCAGTTCTTC
CASSEKLNEQFF
>TRBJ2-2|many|NA|TRBV4-1
TGCGCCAGCAGCCACGTTGGCGGGGAGCTGTTTTTT
CASSHVGGELFF
>TRBJ2-3|NA|NA|TRBV7-7
TGTGCCAGCAGCTTCGGACTACAAAGCACAGATACGCAGTATTTT
CASSFGLQSTDTQYF
>TRBJ1-4|NA|NA|TRBV5-6
TGTGCCAGCAGCTTGTGGGGGCATGATGAAAAACTGTTTTTT
CASSLWGHDEKLFF
>TRBJ2-3|NA|NA|TRBV30
TGTGCCTGGAGTGTACGTCTCAGCACAGATACGCAGTATTTT
CAWSVRLSTDTQYF
>TRBJ2-3|NA|TRBD2|TRBV12-3/TRBV12-4
TGTGCCAGCAGGTTGACCGGGACTAGCGTCACAGATACGCAGTATTTT
CASRLTGTSVTDTQYF
>TRBJ2-1|many|NA|TRBV7-2
TGTGCCAGCAGCTTAGTTCTGGATGAGCAGTTCTTC
CASSLVLDEQFF
>TRBJ1-2|few|NA|TRBV7-2
TGTGCCAGCAGCTTAGCGGTGGGAGATTATAACTATGGCTACACCTTC
CASSLAVGDYNYGYTF
>TRBJ2-7|many|NA|TRBV29-1
TGCAGCGTGCACGGCCGCTCCTACGAGCAGTACTTC
CSVHGRSYEQYF
>TRBJ1-2|many|NA|TRBV20-1
TGCAGTGCTAACCAGGCGGAGCCCTATGGCTACACCTTC
CSANQAEPYGYTF
>TRBJ2-3|few|NA|TRBV18
TGTGCCAGCTCACCTGTGACCGCTAGCACAGATACGCAGTATTTT
CASSPVTASTDTQYF
>TRBJ2-5|many|NA|TRBV20-1
TGCAGTGCCCACGGGCCACAAGAGACCCAGTACTTC
CSAHGPQETQYF
>TRBJ2-3|few|TRBD2|TRBV25-1
TGTGCCAGCAGTGAGTGGACTAGCGGGGACCTGACAGATACGCAGTATTTT
CASSEWTSGDLTDTQYF
>TRBJ2-2|NA|NA|TRBV5-5
TGTGCCAGCAGCTTGCTCTACCCAGATTCCGGGGAGCTGTTTTTT
CASSLLYPDSGELFF
>TRBJ2-5|many|NA|TRBV29-1
TGCAGCGTTGGCGGGGTCGCCCAAGAGACCCAGTACTTC
CSVGGVAQETQYF
>TRBJ1-1|many|NA|TRBV12-3/TRBV12-4
TGTGCCAGCAGTTTACAGGGGATTAGCACTGAAGCTTTCTTT
CASSLQGISTEAFF
>TRBJ1-2|many|NA|TRBV7-9
TGTGCTACCTTCAAGAGGGTGGAGTTTGAGGGCTACACCTTC
CATFKRVEFEGYTF
>TRBJ2-1|few|NA|TRBV5-5
TGTGCCAGCAGCTTGGCTCTCTCGCAGTTCTTC
CASSLALSQFF
>TRBJ2-1|many|NA|TRBV20-1
TGCAGTGCTTCCCTTCGTGGGAGAGTCAATGAGCAGTTCTTC
CSASLRGRVNEQFF